A selection of T cell receptor beta chains follows, all from one sample in a study of cytomegalovirus exposure and HLA in healthy donors. Repertoires were generated with immunoSEQ multiplex PCR, while TCRdb's copy carries only in-frame clones and drops some. Its listing shows approximately 110,000 clones. Sequencing was done on a sample of PBMCs. Receptors were obtained from a man aged 50 or older in good health and CMV-seronegative. CDR3s include the opening cysteine and the closing phenylalanine or tryptophan. A D gene is named only where the DNA matches it firmly.

CDR3: CASSYLTSGQETQYF
DNA: TGTGCCAGCAGTTACCTGACTAGCGGCCAAGAGACCCAGTACTTC
length: 15
J: TRBJ2-5
D: TRBD2
V: TRBV6-5

CDR3: CASSTNHRGVYNEQFF
DNA: TGTGCCAGCAGCACCAATCACAGGGGAGTGTACAATGAGCAGTTCTTC
length: 16
J: TRBJ2-1
D: TRBD1
V: TRBV11-3

CDR3: CASSDASGGYEQYF
DNA: TGTGCCAGCAGTGACGCGAGCGGGGGCTACGAGCAGTACTTC
length: 14
J: TRBJ2-7
D: TRBD2
V: TRBV2

CDR3: CASSPMRDYTEAFF
DNA: TGTGCCAGCTCACCAATGAGGGATTACACTGAAGCTTTCTTT
length: 14
J: TRBJ1-1
D: -
V: TRBV18

CDR3: CASSSRALRNTEAFF
DNA: TGTGCCAGCAGCTCCAGGGCCCTGAGGAACACTGAAGCTTTCTTT
length: 15
J: TRBJ1-1
D: -
V: TRBV7-2

CDR3: CASVQGRVIYNEQFF
DNA: TGTGCCAGCGTTCAGGGTAGGGTTATCTACAATGAGCAGTTCTTC
length: 15
J: TRBJ2-1
D: -
V: TRBV6-1

CDR3: CASSEAGLAGYEQYF
DNA: TGTGCCAGCAGTGAAGCGGGCCTAGCGGGATACGAGCAGTACTTC
length: 15
J: TRBJ2-7
D: TRBD2
V: TRBV2

CDR3: CASSSGQGDGYTF
DNA: TGTGCCAGCAGCTCGGGACAGGGGGATGGCTACACCTTC
length: 13
J: TRBJ1-2
D: TRBD1
V: TRBV5-6

CDR3: CASSEGGQNAYQPQHF
DNA: TGTGCCAGCAGTGAAGGGGGACAGAATGCCTATCAGCCCCAGCATTTT
length: 16
J: TRBJ1-5
D: TRBD1
V: TRBV2

CDR3: CASSLTATLSYEQYF
DNA: TGTGCCAGCAGCTTGACAGCAACACTCTCCTACGAGCAGTACTTC
length: 15
J: TRBJ2-7
D: -
V: TRBV7-9

CDR3: CASRALLGTGLDEQYF
DNA: TGTGCCAGCAGGGCCCTATTAGGGACAGGCCTTGACGAGCAGTACTTC
length: 16
J: TRBJ2-7
D: TRBD1
V: TRBV7-2

CDR3: CASSLYIANQPQHF
DNA: TGTGCCAGCAGCTTGTACATAGCCAATCAGCCCCAGCATTTT
length: 14
J: TRBJ1-5
D: -
V: TRBV5-6

CDR3: CASSPSGGPYEQYF
DNA: TGTGCCAGCAGCCCCAGCGGGGGACCCTACGAGCAGTACTTC
length: 14
J: TRBJ2-7
D: TRBD2
V: TRBV7-9

CDR3: CASGQTGIQETQYF
DNA: TGTGCTAGTGGTCAAACGGGGATTCAAGAGACCCAGTACTTC
length: 14
J: TRBJ2-5
D: -
V: TRBV12-5

CDR3: CASSGGQGLAGELFF
DNA: TGTGCCAGCAGCGGGGGACAGGGTCTTGCCGGGGAGCTGTTTTTT
length: 15
J: TRBJ2-2
D: TRBD1
V: TRBV9

CDR3: CASSGLGPGNTGELFF
DNA: TGTGCCAGCAGTGGTCTGGGGCCGGGTAACACCGGGGAGCTGTTTTTT
length: 16
J: TRBJ2-2
D: -
V: TRBV6-1

CDR3: CASSYSRGQRNSPLHF
DNA: TGTGCCAGCAGCTACAGCAGGGGGCAACGGAATTCACCCCTCCACTTT
length: 16
J: TRBJ1-6
D: TRBD1
V: TRBV7-2

CDR3: CASKAASATNEKLFF
DNA: TGTGCCAGCAAAGCGGCAAGCGCAACTAATGAAAAACTGTTTTTT
length: 15
J: TRBJ1-4
D: -
V: TRBV6-6

CDR3: CAIRNTGAGYGYTF
DNA: TGTGCCATCAGGAACACGGGAGCCGGCTATGGCTACACCTTC
length: 14
J: TRBJ1-2
D: -
V: TRBV10-3

CDR3: CASSPGRGSSSGPYGYTF
DNA: TGTGCCAGCAGCCCTGGGAGGGGTTCGAGTTCGGGGCCCTATGGCTACACCTTC
length: 18
J: TRBJ1-2
D: -
V: TRBV7-9

CDR3: CASSQKLTSGPYEQYF
DNA: TGCGCCAGCAGCCAAAAGCTAACTAGCGGTCCCTACGAGCAGTACTTC
length: 16
J: TRBJ2-7
D: TRBD2
V: TRBV4-3

CDR3: CASSPLTGEENTIYF
DNA: TGTGCCAGCAGCCCACTGACAGGGGAGGAAAACACCATATATTTT
length: 15
J: TRBJ1-3
D: TRBD1
V: TRBV5-8

CDR3: CASSSYPSGRSSYEQYF
DNA: TGTGCCAGCAGCTCATATCCTAGCGGGAGGAGCTCCTACGAGCAGTACTTC
length: 17
J: TRBJ2-7
D: TRBD2
V: TRBV7-9

CDR3: CASSIRDSGTDTQYF
DNA: TGCGCCAGCAGCATCCGGGACAGCGGCACAGATACGCAGTATTTT
length: 15
J: TRBJ2-3
D: TRBD1
V: TRBV5-1

CDR3: CAWSFDRGGEAFF
DNA: TGTGCCTGGAGTTTCGATAGGGGGGGAGAAGCTTTCTTT
length: 13
J: TRBJ1-1
D: -
V: TRBV30

CDR3: CASSVGVSGANTGELFF
DNA: TGTGCCAGCAGCGTAGGGGTTTCGGGGGCGAACACCGGGGAGCTGTTTTTT
length: 17
J: TRBJ2-2
D: -
V: TRBV9

CDR3: CASSIGPGRGFYEQYF
DNA: TGTGCCAGTAGTATAGGCCCCGGGAGGGGTTTCTACGAGCAGTACTTC
length: 16
J: TRBJ2-7
D: TRBD2
V: TRBV19

CDR3: CASRVQELRTEAFF
DNA: TGTGCCAGCAGGGTACAGGAGTTGAGAACTGAAGCTTTCTTT
length: 14
J: TRBJ1-1
D: -
V: TRBV5-5

CDR3: CASSGEINQPQHF
DNA: TGTGCCAGCAGCGGGGAAATCAATCAGCCCCAGCATTTT
length: 13
J: TRBJ1-5
D: -
V: TRBV2

CDR3: CATRHLNTEAFF
DNA: TGTGCCACCAGACACCTGAACACTGAAGCTTTCTTT
length: 12
J: TRBJ1-1
D: -
V: TRBV6-5

CDR3: CASSAAATFVFEQYF
DNA: TGTGCCAGCAGTGCGGCGGCAACCTTTGTGTTCGAGCAGTACTTC
length: 15
J: TRBJ2-7
D: -
V: TRBV6-1